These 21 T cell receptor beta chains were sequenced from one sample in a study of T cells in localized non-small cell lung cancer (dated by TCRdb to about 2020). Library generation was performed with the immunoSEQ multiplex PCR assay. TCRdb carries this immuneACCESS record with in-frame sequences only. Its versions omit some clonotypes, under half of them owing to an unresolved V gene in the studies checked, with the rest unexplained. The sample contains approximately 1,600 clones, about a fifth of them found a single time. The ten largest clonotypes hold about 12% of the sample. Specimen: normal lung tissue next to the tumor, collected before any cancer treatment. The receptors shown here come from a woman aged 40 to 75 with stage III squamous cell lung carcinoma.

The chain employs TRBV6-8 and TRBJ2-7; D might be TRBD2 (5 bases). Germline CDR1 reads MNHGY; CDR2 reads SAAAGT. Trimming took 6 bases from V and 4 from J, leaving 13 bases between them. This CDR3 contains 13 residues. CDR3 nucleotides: TGTGCCAGCAGCCAATGGTCGGGGTACGAGCAGTACTTC. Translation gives CASSQWSGYEQYF.

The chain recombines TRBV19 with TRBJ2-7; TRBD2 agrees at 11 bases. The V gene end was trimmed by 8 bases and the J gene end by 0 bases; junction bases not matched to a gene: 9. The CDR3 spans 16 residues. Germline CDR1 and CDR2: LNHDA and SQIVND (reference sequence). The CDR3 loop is CASRKTTSGSSYEQYF. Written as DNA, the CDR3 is TGTGCCAGTCGGAAAACTACTAGCGGGAGCTCCTACGAGCAGTACTTC.

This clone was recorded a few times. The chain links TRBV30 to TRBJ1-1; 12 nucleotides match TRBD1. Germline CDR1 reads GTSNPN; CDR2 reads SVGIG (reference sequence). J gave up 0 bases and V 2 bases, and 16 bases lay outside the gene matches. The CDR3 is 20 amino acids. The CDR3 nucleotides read TGTGCCTGGAGTCTCAAAACCTCCGGGACAGGGGGCTTCATGAACACTGAAGCTTTCTTT. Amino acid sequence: CAWSLKTSGTGGFMNTEAFF.

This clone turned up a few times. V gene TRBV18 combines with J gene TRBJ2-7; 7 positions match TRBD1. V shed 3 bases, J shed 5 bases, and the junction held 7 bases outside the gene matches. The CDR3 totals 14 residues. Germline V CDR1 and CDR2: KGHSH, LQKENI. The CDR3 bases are TGTGCCAGCTCACCTAAGACAGGGTTCAACGAGCAGTACTTC. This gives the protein CASSPKTGFNEQYF.

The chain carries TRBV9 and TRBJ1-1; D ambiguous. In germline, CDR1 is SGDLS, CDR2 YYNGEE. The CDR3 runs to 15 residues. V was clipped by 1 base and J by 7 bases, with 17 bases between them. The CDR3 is CASSVMFEGSGEAFF. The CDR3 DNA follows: TGTGCCAGCAGCGTAATGTTTGAGGGTTCCGGTGAAGCTTTCTTT. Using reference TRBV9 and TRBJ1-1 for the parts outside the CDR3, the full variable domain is DSGVTQTPKHLITATGQRVTLRCSPRSGDLSVYWYQQSLDQGLQFLIQYYNGEERAKGNILERFSAQQFPDLHSELNLSSLELGDSALYFCASSVMFEGSGEAFFGQGTRLTVV.

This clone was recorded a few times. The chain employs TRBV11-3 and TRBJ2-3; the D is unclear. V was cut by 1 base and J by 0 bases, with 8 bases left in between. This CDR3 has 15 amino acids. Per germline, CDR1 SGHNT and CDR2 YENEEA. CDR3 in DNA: TGTGCCAGCAGCTTAGGGACGGATAGCACAGATACGCAGTATTTT. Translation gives CASSLGTDSTDTQYF.

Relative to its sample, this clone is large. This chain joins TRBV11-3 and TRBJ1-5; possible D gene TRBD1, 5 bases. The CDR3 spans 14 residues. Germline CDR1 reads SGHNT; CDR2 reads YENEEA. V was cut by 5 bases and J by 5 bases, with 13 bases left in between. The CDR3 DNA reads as TGTGCCAGCAGCCCTGACAGCCTATATCAGCCCCAGCATTTT. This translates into CASSPDSLYQPQHF. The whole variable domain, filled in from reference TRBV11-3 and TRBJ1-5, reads EAGVVQSPRYKIIEKKQPVAFWCNPISGHNTLYWYLQNLGQGPELLIRYENEEAVDDSQLPKDRFSAERLKGVDSTLKIQPAELGDSAVYLCASSPDSLYQPQHFGDGTRLSIL.

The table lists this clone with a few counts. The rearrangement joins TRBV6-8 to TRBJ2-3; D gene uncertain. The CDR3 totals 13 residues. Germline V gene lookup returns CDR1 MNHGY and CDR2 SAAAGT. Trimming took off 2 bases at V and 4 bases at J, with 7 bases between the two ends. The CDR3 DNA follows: TGTGCCAGCAGTTACGACGTCCCAGATACGCAGTATTTT. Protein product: CASSYDVPDTQYF.

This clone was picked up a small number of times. CDR3 bases: TGTGCCAGCAGCCCTCAGGGGGTTCCTATGGATGAGCAGTTCTTC. Translating gives CASSPQGVPMDEQFF. The chain recombines TRBV11-3 with TRBJ2-1; 7 bases are shared with TRBD1. The CDR3 consists of 15 residues. Germline loops: CDR1 SGHNT, CDR2 YENEEA. V trimming: 5 bases; J trimming: 8 bases; junction bases outside the gene matches: 12.

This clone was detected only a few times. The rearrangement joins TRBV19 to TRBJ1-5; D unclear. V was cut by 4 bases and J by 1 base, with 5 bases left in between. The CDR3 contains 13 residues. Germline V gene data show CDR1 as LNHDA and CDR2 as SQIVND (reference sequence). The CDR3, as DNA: TGTGCCAGTAGTACCCTAAGCAATCAGCCCCAGCATTTT. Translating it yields CASSTLSNQPQHF.

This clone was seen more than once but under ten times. Here the CDR3 DNA reads TGTGCCAGCAGTCTCAGGACAGGGTACGAAAAACTGTTTTTT. Translating gives CASSLRTGYEKLFF. V and J are TRBV6-8 and TRBJ1-4; 8 bases match TRBD1. The V segment lost 5 bases and the J segment 8 bases; nucleotides outside the gene matches: 7. Germline values: CDR1 MNHGY, CDR2 SAAAGT. The CDR3 length is 14 residues.

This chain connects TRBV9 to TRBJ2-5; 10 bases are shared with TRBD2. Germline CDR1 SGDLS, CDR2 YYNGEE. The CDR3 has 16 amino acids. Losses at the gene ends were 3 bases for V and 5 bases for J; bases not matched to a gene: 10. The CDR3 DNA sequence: TGTGCCAGCAGCGACTCCGGGACTAGCGTCTGGGAGACCCAGTACTTC. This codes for CASSDSGTSVWETQYF.

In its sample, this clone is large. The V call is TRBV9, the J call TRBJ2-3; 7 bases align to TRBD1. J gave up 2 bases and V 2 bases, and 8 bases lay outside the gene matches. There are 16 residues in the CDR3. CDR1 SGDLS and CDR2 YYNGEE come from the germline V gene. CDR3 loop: CASSVKQGSTTDTQYF. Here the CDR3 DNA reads TGTGCCAGCAGCGTGAAACAGGGGTCCACCACAGATACGCAGTATTTT.

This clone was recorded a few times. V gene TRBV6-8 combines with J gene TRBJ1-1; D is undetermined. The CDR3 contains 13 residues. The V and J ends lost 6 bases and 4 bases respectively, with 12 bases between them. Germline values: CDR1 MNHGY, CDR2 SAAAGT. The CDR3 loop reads CASSPYGATEAFF. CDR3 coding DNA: TGTGCCAGCAGCCCCTACGGAGCCACTGAAGCTTTCTTT.

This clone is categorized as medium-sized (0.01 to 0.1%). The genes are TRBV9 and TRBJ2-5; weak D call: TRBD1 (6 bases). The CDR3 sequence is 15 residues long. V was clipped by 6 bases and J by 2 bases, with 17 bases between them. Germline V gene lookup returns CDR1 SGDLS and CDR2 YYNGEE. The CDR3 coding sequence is TGTGCCAGCAAATTCCCTTCGACAGGTCAAGAGACCCAGTACTTC. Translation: CASKFPSTGQETQYF.

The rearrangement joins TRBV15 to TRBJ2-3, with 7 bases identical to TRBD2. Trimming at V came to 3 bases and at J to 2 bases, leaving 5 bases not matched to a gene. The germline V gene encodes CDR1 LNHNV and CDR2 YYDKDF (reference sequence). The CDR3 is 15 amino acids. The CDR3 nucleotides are TGTGCCACCAGCAGGGGTGGACTAGACACAGATACGCAGTATTTT. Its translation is CATSRGGLDTDTQYF.

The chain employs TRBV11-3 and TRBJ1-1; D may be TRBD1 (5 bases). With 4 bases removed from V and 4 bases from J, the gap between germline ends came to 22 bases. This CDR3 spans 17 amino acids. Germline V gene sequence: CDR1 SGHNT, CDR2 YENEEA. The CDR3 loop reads CASSSVEGTVKGTEAFF. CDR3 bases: TGTGCCAGCAGCTCAGTTGAGGGGACCGTGAAAGGCACTGAAGCTTTCTTT. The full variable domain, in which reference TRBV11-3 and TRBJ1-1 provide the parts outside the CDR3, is EAGVVQSPRYKIIEKKQPVAFWCNPISGHNTLYWYLQNLGQGPELLIRYENEEAVDDSQLPKDRFSAERLKGVDSTLKIQPAELGDSAVYLCASSSVEGTVKGTEAFFGQGTRLTVV.

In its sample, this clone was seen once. The CDR3 protein is CASSTLAGTAGELFF. As DNA, the CDR3 is TGTGCCAGTAGTACTCTGGCGGGAACGGCCGGGGAGCTGTTTTTT. V is TRBV19 and J is TRBJ2-2, with a tentative D call TRBD2 (6 bases). The CDR3 sequence is 15 residues long. Germline CDR1 LNHDA, CDR2 SQIVND (reference sequence). The V end lost 4 bases, the J end lost 6 bases, and 15 bases lay between the germline ends. The full variable domain, with the rest looked up from reference TRBV19 and TRBJ2-2, is DGGITQSPKYLFRKEGQNVTLSCEQNLNHDAMYWYRQDPGQGLRLIYYSQIVNDFQKGDIAEGYSVSREKKESFPLTVTSAQKNPTAFYLCASSTLAGTAGELFFGEGSRLTVL.

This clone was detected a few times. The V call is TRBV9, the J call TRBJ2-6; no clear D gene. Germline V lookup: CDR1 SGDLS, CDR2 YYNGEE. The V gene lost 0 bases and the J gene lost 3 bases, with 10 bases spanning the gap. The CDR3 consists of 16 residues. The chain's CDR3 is CASSVGISVGANVLTF. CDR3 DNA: TGTGCCAGCAGCGTAGGGATTAGTGTTGGGGCCAACGTCCTGACTTTC. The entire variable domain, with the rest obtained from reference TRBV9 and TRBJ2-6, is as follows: DSGVTQTPKHLITATGQRVTLRCSPRSGDLSVYWYQQSLDQGLQFLIQYYNGEERAKGNILERFSAQQFPDLHSELNLSSLELGDSALYFCASSVGISVGANVLTFGAGSRLTVL.

The CDR3 sequence: CASSPTTVPSGNTIYF. Here the CDR3 DNA reads TGTGCCAGCAGCCCCACGACAGTCCCCTCTGGAAACACCATATATTTT. This rearrangement joins TRBV9 to TRBJ1-3, with D perhaps TRBD1 (5 bases). Trimming removed 4 bases at V and 0 bases at J, with 14 bases between. Germline lookup yields CDR1 SGDLS and CDR2 YYNGEE. The CDR3 is 16 amino acids. Based on the CDR3 plus reference TRBV9 and TRBJ1-3, the full variable domain is DSGVTQTPKHLITATGQRVTLRCSPRSGDLSVYWYQQSLDQGLQFLIQYYNGEERAKGNILERFSAQQFPDLHSELNLSSLELGDSALYFCASSPTTVPSGNTIYFGEGSWLTVV.

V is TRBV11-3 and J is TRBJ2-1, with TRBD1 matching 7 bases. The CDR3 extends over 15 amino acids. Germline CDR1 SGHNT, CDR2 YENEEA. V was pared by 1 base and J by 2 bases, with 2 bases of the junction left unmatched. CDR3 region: CASSLGQGTYNEQFF. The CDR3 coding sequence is TGTGCCAGCAGCTTAGGACAGGGTACCTACAATGAGCAGTTCTTC. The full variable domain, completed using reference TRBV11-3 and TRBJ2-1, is EAGVVQSPRYKIIEKKQPVAFWCNPISGHNTLYWYLQNLGQGPELLIRYENEEAVDDSQLPKDRFSAERLKGVDSTLKIQPAELGDSAVYLCASSLGQGTYNEQFFGPGTRLTVL.